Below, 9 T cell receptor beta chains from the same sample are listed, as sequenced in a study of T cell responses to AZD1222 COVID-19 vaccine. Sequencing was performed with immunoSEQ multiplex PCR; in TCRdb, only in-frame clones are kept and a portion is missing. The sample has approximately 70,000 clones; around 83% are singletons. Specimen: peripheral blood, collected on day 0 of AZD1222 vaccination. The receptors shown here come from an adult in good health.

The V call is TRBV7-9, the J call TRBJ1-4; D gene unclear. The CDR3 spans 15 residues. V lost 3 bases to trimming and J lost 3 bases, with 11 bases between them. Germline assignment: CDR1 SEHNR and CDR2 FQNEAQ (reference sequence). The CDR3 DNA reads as TGTGCCAGCAGCTTCCAGGACGGGGCTAATGAAAAACTGTTTTTT. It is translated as CASSFQDGANEKLFF.

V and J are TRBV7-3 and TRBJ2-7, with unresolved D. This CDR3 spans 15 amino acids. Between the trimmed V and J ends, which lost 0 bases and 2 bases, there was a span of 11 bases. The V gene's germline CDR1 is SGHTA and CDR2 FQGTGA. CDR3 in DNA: TGTGCCAGCAGCTTAACATACGGTGGACCCTACGAGCAGTACTTC. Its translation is CASSLTYGGPYEQYF.

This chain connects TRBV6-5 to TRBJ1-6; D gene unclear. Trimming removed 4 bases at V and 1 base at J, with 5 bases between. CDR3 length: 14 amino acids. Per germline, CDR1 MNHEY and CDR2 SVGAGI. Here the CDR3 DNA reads TGTGCCAGCAGTTTTGGATCCTATAATTCACCCCTCCACTTT. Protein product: CASSFGSYNSPLHF.

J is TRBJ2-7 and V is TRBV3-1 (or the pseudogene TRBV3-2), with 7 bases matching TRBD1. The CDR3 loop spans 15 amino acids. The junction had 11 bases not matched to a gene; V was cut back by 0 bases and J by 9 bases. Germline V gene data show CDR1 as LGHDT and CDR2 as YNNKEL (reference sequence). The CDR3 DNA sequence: TGTGCCAGCAGCCAAGAAGGAGCAGGGGGACGCACGCAGTACTTC. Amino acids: CASSQEGAGGRTQYF.

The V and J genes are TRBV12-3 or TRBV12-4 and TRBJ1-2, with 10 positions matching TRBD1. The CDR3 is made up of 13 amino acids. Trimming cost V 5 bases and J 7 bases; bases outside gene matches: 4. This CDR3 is CASSRGQGIGYTF. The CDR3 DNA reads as TGTGCCAGCAGTCGGGGACAGGGGATTGGCTACACCTTC.

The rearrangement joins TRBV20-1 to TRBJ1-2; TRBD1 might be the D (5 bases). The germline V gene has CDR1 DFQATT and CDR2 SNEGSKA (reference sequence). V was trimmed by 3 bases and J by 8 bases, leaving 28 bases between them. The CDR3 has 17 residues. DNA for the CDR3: TGCAGTGCTAGTAAGCTAGCACAGGACTCTCCGAGGCGAGGCTACACCTTC. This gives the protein CSASKLAQDSPRRGYTF.

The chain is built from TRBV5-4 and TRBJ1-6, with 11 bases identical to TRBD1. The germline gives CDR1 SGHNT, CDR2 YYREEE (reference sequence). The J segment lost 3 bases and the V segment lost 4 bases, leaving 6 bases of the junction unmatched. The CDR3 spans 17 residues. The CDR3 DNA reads TGTGCCAGCAGCCATGGGGGGACAGGGGGCTATAATTCACCCCTCCACTTT. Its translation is CASSHGGTGGYNSPLHF.

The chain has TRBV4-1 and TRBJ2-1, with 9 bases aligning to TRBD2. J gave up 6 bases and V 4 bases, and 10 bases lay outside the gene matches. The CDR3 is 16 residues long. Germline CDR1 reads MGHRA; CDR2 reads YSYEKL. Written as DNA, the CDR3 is TGCGCCAGCAGCCTCCGAGGGGCTAGCGGGGCCAATGAGCAGTTCTTC. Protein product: CASSLRGASGANEQFF.

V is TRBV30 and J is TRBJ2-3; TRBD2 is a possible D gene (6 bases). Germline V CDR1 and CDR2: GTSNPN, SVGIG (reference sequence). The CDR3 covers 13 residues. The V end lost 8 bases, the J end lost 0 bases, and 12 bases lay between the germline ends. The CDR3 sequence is CARGSTSTDTQYF. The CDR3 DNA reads TGTGCCCGGGGGTCAACTAGCACAGATACGCAGTATTTT.